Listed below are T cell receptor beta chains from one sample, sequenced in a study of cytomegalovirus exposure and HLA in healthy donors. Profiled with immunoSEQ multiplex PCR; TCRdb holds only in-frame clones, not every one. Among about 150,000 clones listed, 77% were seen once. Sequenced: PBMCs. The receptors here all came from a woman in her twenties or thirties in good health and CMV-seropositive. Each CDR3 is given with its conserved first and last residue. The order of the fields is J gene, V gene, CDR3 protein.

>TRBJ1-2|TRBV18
CASSPPMTINYGYTF
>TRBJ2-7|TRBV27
CASSDRVSGLASEQYF
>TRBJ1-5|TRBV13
CASSQGQGSQPQHF
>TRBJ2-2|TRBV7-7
CASSLKQGNTGELFF
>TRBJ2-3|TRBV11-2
CASSWGLRTDTQYF
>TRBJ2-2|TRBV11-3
CASSSTGTGRTGELFF
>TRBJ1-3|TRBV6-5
CASTLTTGTGNTIYF
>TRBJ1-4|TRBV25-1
CASRVGGSEKLFF
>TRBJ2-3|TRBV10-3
CAISSGRGDTQYF
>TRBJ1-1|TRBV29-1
CSVEFGIMNTEAFF
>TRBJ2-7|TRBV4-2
CASSQVAGLGSSYEQYF
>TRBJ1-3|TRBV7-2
CASSQAGAGNTIYF
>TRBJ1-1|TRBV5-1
CASSLTFMNTEAFF
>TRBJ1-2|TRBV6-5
CASLGAYSYTF
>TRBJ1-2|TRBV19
CASSTGQGGGYTF
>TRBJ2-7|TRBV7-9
CSSSSEGDLLLYEQYF
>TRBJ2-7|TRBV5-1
CASSSGTGGSYEQYF
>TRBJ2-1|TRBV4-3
CASSASVYTYNEQFF
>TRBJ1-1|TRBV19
CASSLGGGTEAFF
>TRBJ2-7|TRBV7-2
CASSLRGGYEQYF
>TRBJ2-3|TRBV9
CASTVGGGADTQYF
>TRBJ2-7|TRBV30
CAWGRGGDYEQYF
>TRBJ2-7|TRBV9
CASSVDYGTGGEQYF
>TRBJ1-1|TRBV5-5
CASSGLGAQGTEAFF
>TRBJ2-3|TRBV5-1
CASSRTSGSLTDTQYF
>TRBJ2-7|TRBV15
CATSRDHNEQYF
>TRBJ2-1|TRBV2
CASSEAEGAYNEQFF
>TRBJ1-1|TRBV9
CASSVDSRNTEAFF
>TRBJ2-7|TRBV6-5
CASSFAGRENYEQYF
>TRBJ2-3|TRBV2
CASSQASNTDTQYF
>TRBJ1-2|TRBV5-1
CASSKGQGNYGYTF
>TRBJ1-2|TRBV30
CAWGTDFYGYTF